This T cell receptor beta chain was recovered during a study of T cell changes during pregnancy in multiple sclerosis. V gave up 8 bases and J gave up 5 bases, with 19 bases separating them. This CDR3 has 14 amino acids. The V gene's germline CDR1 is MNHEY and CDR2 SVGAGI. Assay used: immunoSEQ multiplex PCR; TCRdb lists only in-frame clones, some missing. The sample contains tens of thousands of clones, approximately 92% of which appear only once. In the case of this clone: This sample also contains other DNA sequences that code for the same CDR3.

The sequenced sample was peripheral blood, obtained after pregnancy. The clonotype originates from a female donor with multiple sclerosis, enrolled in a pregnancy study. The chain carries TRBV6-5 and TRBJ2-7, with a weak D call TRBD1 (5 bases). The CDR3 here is CASAVTASYNEQYF. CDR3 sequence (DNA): TGTGCCAGCGCAGTGACAGCTTCGTATAACGAGCAGTACTTC.